These T cell receptor beta chains were read from a single sample in a study of blood T cell repertoires in COVID-19. Using immunoSEQ multiplex PCR, the repertoire was profiled, and TCRdb retains in-frame clones only, with some absent. The sample yields around 170,000 clones, around 72% seen once. Sequenced sample: peripheral blood. The receptors were gathered from an elderly woman with acute or convalescent COVID-19. Both conserved end residues are trimmed from each CDR3. The order of the fields is V gene, CDR3 protein.

>TRBV27
ASSPHPDSSGNTIY
>TRBV19
ASSIFTGGGRAYEQY
>TRBV14
ASSQDAQGGTQY
>TRBV13
ASSRGLAGVNEQF
>TRBV4-3
ASSQSSGGSYEQY
>TRBV6-1
ASSEAPGGYEQY
>TRBV5-6
ASSLRGRGDTGELF
>TRBV5-8
ASSLEFYTGNTIY
>TRBV20-1
SASLAENIGTQY
>TRBV10-1
ASSDGQGRISGNTIY
>TRBV15
ATSREAAENYGYT
>TRBV5-1
ASSLGDRGGETQY
>TRBV7-9
ASSPRTTTYEQY
>TRBV5-1
ASSLEGYSSSPLH
>TRBV4-3
ASSLTTSGSSYNEQF
>TRBV5-5
ASSLHRTDGNIQY
>TRBV13
ASSLGFAGANVLT
>TRBV14
ASSLFTDTQY
>TRBV2
ASKDLGLASDTQY
>TRBV24-1
ATRGTGTNTGELF
>TRBV28
ASSLIRGRAQYNEQF
>TRBV30
AWSSSGGRQPQH
>TRBV6-2/TRBV6-3
ASTPWQPGTEAF
>TRBV28
ASRGGTYEQY
>TRBV28
ASSLVDWSSYNEQF
>TRBV2
ASSDGTSDNEQF
>TRBV18
ASSPSPDGREF
>TRBV27
ASSFSGQGFNQPQH
>TRBV10-3
AISASGAYSYEQY
>TRBV28
ASSLSFPGLAGGPVTGELF
>TRBV28
ASTPGQGIYEQY
>TRBV5-1
ASRDLRAYEQY
>TRBV6-6
ASNVGGSSYNEQF
>TRBV5-1
ASRTTGSEAF
>TRBV28
ASSLSAGGAGEAF
>TRBV5-4
ASSSGLAGTREQY
>TRBV27
ASSSLGQGGYEQY
>TRBV2
ASTRTGRTDTQY
>TRBV5-6
ASSTGGNYGYT
>TRBV7-8
ASSLDGRADSNEQF
>TRBV28
ASTSPGQGARYGYT
>TRBV5-1
ASSLEGAQIYSPLH
>TRBV19
ASSIGTGGLAKNIQY
>TRBV3-1/TRBV3-2
ASSPQAGAYNEQF
>TRBV27
ASSLISGAGNQPQH
>TRBV5-5
ASSPGQTNQPQH
>TRBV27
ASSLGPTQY
>TRBV7-9
ASSLGTAAKNIQY